One T cell receptor beta chain is described in this entry. These data come from a study of blood T cell repertoires in COVID-19. Overall study: Recovered Cohort 3 donors showed two negative PCRs, clearance, or symptom resolution. COVID-19 samples collected from the United States, Italy and Spain covered acute and convalescent phases.

The germline gives CDR1 LNHNV, CDR2 YYDKDF (reference sequence). Between the trimmed V and J ends, which lost 1 base and 4 bases, there was a span of 10 bases. The CDR3 totals 14 residues. The protocol was immunoSEQ multiplex PCR, while the TCRdb copy is restricted to in-frame clones and leaves out a portion. The sample yields about 190,000 clones, roughly 86% seen once. Participants were placed into cohorts based on the clinical history they reported. The TCR sequence derives from a woman between 40 and 55 years old in a cohort exposed to, infected with or recovered from COVID-19 (not recorded which). The chain joins TRBV15 to TRBJ1-1, with D possibly matching TRBD1 (5 bases). The sample taken for sequencing was PBMCs or T cells enriched from blood (not recorded which). This CDR3 is CATSRVQGATEAFF. The CDR3 nucleotides read TGTGCCACCAGCAGAGTGCAGGGTGCCACTGAAGCTTTCTTT.